Listed below are T cell receptor beta chains from one sample, sequenced in a study of neurological immune-mediated disorders. MiXCR, run by TCRdb on the 5' RACE reads, gives a single entry per CDR3 protein. Among some 95,000 distinct CDR3 sequences listed, 3% to 4% were seen once. The specimen was PBMCs. These receptors all come from a woman between 18 and 30 years old with multiple sclerosis. CDR3s include the opening cysteine and the closing phenylalanine or tryptophan. Each record gives: CDR3 protein, CDR3 DNA, clone size, D gene, V gene, J gene. The D gene is left open where the match is weak. Clone size is given as how often the clone was seen (once, few, many) or a class if it is expanded.

CDR3aa: CASSLEGHYSYEQYF
CDR3nt: TGCGCCAGCAGCTTGGAGGGCCACTACTCCTACGAGCAGTACTTC
abundance: many
d_gene: NA
v_gene: TRBV5-1
j_gene: TRBJ2-7

CDR3aa: CAGKQGSGNQPQHF
CDR3nt: TGTGCCGGGAAACAGGGGTCGGGCAATCAGCCCCAGCATTTT
abundance: many
d_gene: TRBD1
v_gene: TRBV12-3/TRBV12-4
j_gene: TRBJ1-5

CDR3aa: CASSLDLNSPLHF
CDR3nt: TGTGCCAGCAGCTTAGACCTTAATTCACCCCTCCACTTT
abundance: many
d_gene: NA
v_gene: TRBV7-9
j_gene: TRBJ1-6

CDR3aa: CASSYTGTSEGEQYF
CDR3nt: TGTGCCAGCAGCTATACCGGGACTAGCGAAGGCGAGCAGTACTTC
abundance: many
d_gene: TRBD2
v_gene: TRBV7-2
j_gene: TRBJ2-7

CDR3aa: CASSLVFQETQYF
CDR3nt: TGTGCCAGCAGCTTAGTTTTCCAAGAGACCCAGTACTTC
abundance: many
d_gene: NA
v_gene: TRBV7-2
j_gene: TRBJ2-5

CDR3aa: CASSYWDGEQFF
CDR3nt: TGTGCCAGCAGTTACTGGGACGGTGAGCAGTTCTTC
abundance: many
d_gene: NA
v_gene: TRBV6-5
j_gene: TRBJ2-1

CDR3aa: CAWSVLQGQPPLHF
CDR3nt: TGTGCCTGGAGTGTGTTACAGGGCCAGCCACCCCTCCACTTT
abundance: many
d_gene: NA
v_gene: TRBV30
j_gene: TRBJ1-6

CDR3aa: CASTRAPKTGNTGELFF
CDR3nt: TGTGCCAGTACCCGCGCTCCGAAGACAGGGAACACCGGGGAGCTGTTTTTT
abundance: many
d_gene: NA
v_gene: TRBV19
j_gene: TRBJ2-2

CDR3aa: CATAGPGHEQYF
CDR3nt: TGTGCCACCGCGGGTCCGGGCCACGAGCAGTACTTC
abundance: many
d_gene: NA
v_gene: TRBV10-3
j_gene: TRBJ2-7

CDR3aa: CASSLASPEGYTF
CDR3nt: TGTGCCAGCAGCTTAGCATCCCCAGAGGGCTACACCTTC
abundance: many
d_gene: NA
v_gene: TRBV7-9
j_gene: TRBJ1-2

CDR3aa: CSARGASNTGELFF
CDR3nt: TGCAGTGCTAGAGGGGCTTCGAACACCGGGGAGCTGTTTTTT
abundance: many
d_gene: NA
v_gene: TRBV20-1
j_gene: TRBJ2-2

CDR3aa: CASSLWAGANVLTF
CDR3nt: TGTGCCAGCAGCTTGTGGGCTGGGGCCAACGTCCTGACTTTC
abundance: many
d_gene: NA
v_gene: TRBV13
j_gene: TRBJ2-6

CDR3aa: CASSPGQIVANTEAFF
CDR3nt: TGCGCCAGCAGCCCGGGACAGATTGTCGCGAACACTGAAGCTTTCTTT
abundance: many
d_gene: TRBD1
v_gene: TRBV5-1
j_gene: TRBJ1-1

CDR3aa: CASSITGFYTEAFF
CDR3nt: TGTGCCAGCAGCATTACAGGGTTTTACACTGAAGCTTTCTTT
abundance: many
d_gene: NA
v_gene: TRBV7-9
j_gene: TRBJ1-1

CDR3aa: CATSRDRQETQYF
CDR3nt: TGTGCCACCAGCAGGGACCGACAAGAGACCCAGTACTTC
abundance: many
d_gene: NA
v_gene: TRBV15
j_gene: TRBJ2-5

CDR3aa: CASSLERLGGGGAFF
CDR3nt: TGCGCCAGCAGCTTGGAGAGATTAGGGGGCGGTGGAGCTTTCTTT
abundance: many
d_gene: TRBD1
v_gene: TRBV5-1
j_gene: TRBJ1-1

CDR3aa: CSAPGGGDNSPLHF
CDR3nt: TGCAGTGCGCCAGGGGGCGGGGATAATTCACCCCTCCACTTT
abundance: many
d_gene: TRBD1
v_gene: TRBV20-1
j_gene: TRBJ1-6

CDR3aa: CATGGGYTF
CDR3nt: TGTGCCACCGGAGGAGGCTACACCTTC
abundance: many
d_gene: NA
v_gene: TRBV19
j_gene: TRBJ1-2

CDR3aa: CASSLSIGGFYGYTF
CDR3nt: TGTGCCAGCAGCTTGTCTATAGGGGGCTTCTATGGCTACACCTTC
abundance: many
d_gene: TRBD1
v_gene: TRBV5-5
j_gene: TRBJ1-2

CDR3aa: CASSEETVNYEQYF
CDR3nt: TGTGCCAGCAGTGAAGAGACGGTGAACTACGAGCAGTACTTC
abundance: many
d_gene: NA
v_gene: TRBV6-1
j_gene: TRBJ2-7

CDR3aa: CASSVGWTGGQETQYF
CDR3nt: TGTGCCAGCAGCGTAGGATGGACAGGGGGTCAAGAGACCCAGTACTTC
abundance: many
d_gene: TRBD1
v_gene: TRBV9
j_gene: TRBJ2-5

CDR3aa: CASGRPGNQETQYF
CDR3nt: TGTGCCAGCGGCCGACCTGGGAACCAAGAGACCCAGTACTTC
abundance: many
d_gene: NA
v_gene: TRBV2
j_gene: TRBJ2-5

CDR3aa: CASSLDLGQGLNTEAFF
CDR3nt: TGTGCCAGCAGCCTAGATCTGGGACAGGGGCTGAACACTGAAGCTTTCTTT
abundance: many
d_gene: TRBD1
v_gene: TRBV2
j_gene: TRBJ1-1

CDR3aa: CASRIQDVADTQYF
CDR3nt: TGTGCCAGCCGGATCCAGGATGTTGCAGATACGCAGTATTTT
abundance: many
d_gene: NA
v_gene: TRBV10-3
j_gene: TRBJ2-3

CDR3aa: CASSYNGPSYNEQFF
CDR3nt: TGTGCCAGCAGTTACAACGGACCCTCCTACAATGAGCAGTTCTTC
abundance: many
d_gene: NA
v_gene: TRBV6-2/TRBV6-3
j_gene: TRBJ2-1

CDR3aa: CASSWGTGSYEQYF
CDR3nt: TGCGCCAGCAGCTGGGGGACAGGGTCCTACGAGCAGTACTTC
abundance: many
d_gene: TRBD1
v_gene: TRBV5-1
j_gene: TRBJ2-7

CDR3aa: CASSLGGGVGDTQYF
CDR3nt: TGTGCCAGCAGCTTGGGGGGGGGCGTTGGAGATACGCAGTATTTT
abundance: many
d_gene: NA
v_gene: TRBV5-6
j_gene: TRBJ2-3

CDR3aa: CASSPAYTDTQYF
CDR3nt: TGTGCCAGCAGCCCCGCCTACACAGATACGCAGTATTTT
abundance: many
d_gene: NA
v_gene: TRBV12-3/TRBV12-4
j_gene: TRBJ2-3

CDR3aa: CASSLTPDSNQPQHF
CDR3nt: TGTGCCAGCAGTTTGACACCCGATAGCAATCAGCCCCAGCATTTT
abundance: many
d_gene: NA
v_gene: TRBV2
j_gene: TRBJ1-5

CDR3aa: CASSMVAGLGVEQYF
CDR3nt: TGCGCCAGCAGCATGGTGGCAGGCTTAGGGGTCGAGCAGTACTTC
abundance: many
d_gene: NA
v_gene: TRBV5-1
j_gene: TRBJ2-7

CDR3aa: CATQLNDIQGDTQYF
CDR3nt: TGTGCCACCCAATTGAATGACATACAGGGAGATACGCAGTATTTT
abundance: many
d_gene: NA
v_gene: TRBV10-3
j_gene: TRBJ2-3

CDR3aa: CSARTTSGKIYEQYF
CDR3nt: TGCAGTGCTCGTACGACTAGCGGAAAAATCTACGAGCAGTACTTC
abundance: many
d_gene: TRBD2
v_gene: TRBV20-1
j_gene: TRBJ2-7

CDR3aa: CASSFVASYNGETQYF
CDR3nt: TGTGCCAGCAGCTTTGTTGCCAGTTACAATGGAGAGACCCAGTACTTC
abundance: many
d_gene: NA
v_gene: TRBV7-2
j_gene: TRBJ2-5

CDR3aa: CASSTDRGTYNEQFF
CDR3nt: TGTGCCAGCTCCACGGACAGGGGGACCTACAATGAGCAGTTCTTC
abundance: many
d_gene: TRBD1
v_gene: TRBV18
j_gene: TRBJ2-1

CDR3aa: CASSSRTGASAGELFF
CDR3nt: TGCGCCAGCAGCTCCCGGACAGGGGCCTCCGCCGGGGAGCTGTTTTTT
abundance: many
d_gene: TRBD1
v_gene: TRBV5-1
j_gene: TRBJ2-2

CDR3aa: CASSLREDRGLGEAFF
CDR3nt: TGTGCCAGCAGTTTAAGGGAAGATAGGGGGCTGGGTGAAGCTTTCTTT
abundance: many
d_gene: TRBD1
v_gene: TRBV27
j_gene: TRBJ1-1

CDR3aa: CASSLVGSQGGEQYF
CDR3nt: TGTGCCAGCAGCTTAGTGGGGTCGCAGGGTGGCGAGCAGTACTTC
abundance: many
d_gene: NA
v_gene: TRBV7-2
j_gene: TRBJ2-7